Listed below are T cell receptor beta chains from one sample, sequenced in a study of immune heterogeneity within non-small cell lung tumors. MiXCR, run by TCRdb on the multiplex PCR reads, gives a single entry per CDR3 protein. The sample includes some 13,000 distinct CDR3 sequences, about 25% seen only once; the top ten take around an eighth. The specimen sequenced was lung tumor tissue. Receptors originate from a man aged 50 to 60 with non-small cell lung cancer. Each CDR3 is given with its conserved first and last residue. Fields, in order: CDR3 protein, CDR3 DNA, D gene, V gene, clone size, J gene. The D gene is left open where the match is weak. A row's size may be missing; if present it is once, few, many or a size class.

CASSRGPGTAWNTEAFF | TGTGCCAGCAGCCGAGGGCCCGGGACGGCCTGGAACACTGAAGCTTTCTTT | . | TRBV11-2 | many | TRBJ1-1
CAWSVGSYSNQPQHF | TGTGCCTGGAGTGTAGGCAGTTATAGCAATCAGCCCCAGCATTTT | . | TRBV30 | many | TRBJ1-5
CSARDSGSGDSNTGELFF | TGCAGTGCTAGAGATAGCGGTAGCGGGGACTCGAACACCGGGGAGCTGTTTTTT | TRBD2 | TRBV20-1 | many | TRBJ2-2
CASRKGSTSTDTQYF | TGCGCCAGCAGGAAGGGCAGTACTAGCACAGATACGCAGTATTTT | . | TRBV5-1 | . | TRBJ2-3
CAWSTYPDTQYF | TGTGCCTGGAGTACCTATCCAGATACGCAGTATTTT | . | TRBV30 | many | TRBJ2-3
CASSFGNTEAFF | TGTGCCAGCAGTTTTGGGAACACTGAAGCTTTCTTT | . | TRBV12-3/TRBV12-4 | many | TRBJ1-1
CPNVPAVTPPSTWETQYF | TGTCCTAACGTGCCAGCAGTGACTCCGCCCTCGACGTGGGAGACCCAGTACTTC | . | TRBV6-1 | few | TRBJ2-5
CASRWGVGNGYTF | TGTGCCAGCAGATGGGGGGTAGGGAATGGCTACACCTTC | . | TRBV7-2 | many | TRBJ1-2
CASSFGISTDTQYF | TGTGCCAGCAGTTTTGGCATCTCCACAGATACGCAGTATTTT | . | TRBV12-3/TRBV12-4 | medium-sized | TRBJ2-3
CAISDEGNYVYTF | TGTGCCATCAGTGATGAGGGGAACTATGTTTACACCTTC | . | TRBV10-3 | . | TRBJ1-2
CASRAGNNYGYTF | TGTGCCAGCAGGGCGGGAAACAACTATGGCTACACCTTC | . | TRBV6-4 | many | TRBJ1-2
CASRPTGSGGYTF | TGTGCCAGCAGACCGACAGGTTCGGGGGGCTACACCTTC | . | TRBV27 | . | TRBJ1-2
CSARHVQRSGNTIYF | TGCAGTGCTAGACACGTACAGCGCTCTGGAAACACCATATATTTT | . | TRBV20-1 | . | TRBJ1-3
CASNWGGEVNTEAFF | TGTGCCAGCAATTGGGGTGGGGAGGTGAACACTGAAGCTTTCTTT | . | TRBV2 | many | TRBJ1-1
CSVEVQTGELFF | TGCAGCGTTGAGGTGCAGACCGGGGAGCTGTTTTTT | . | TRBV29-1 | once | TRBJ2-2
CASSRGVNTEAFF | TGCGCCAGCAGCCGCGGAGTGAACACTGAAGCTTTCTTT | . | TRBV4-1 | . | TRBJ1-1
CATSRRQSNYGYTF | TGTGCCACCAGCCGCAGACAGTCTAACTATGGCTACACCTTC | . | TRBV15 | many | TRBJ1-2
CASSEPPGSGSQETQYF | TGTGCCAGCAGTGAACCCCCGGGGAGCGGATCTCAAGAGACCCAGTACTTC | . | TRBV25-1 | . | TRBJ2-5
CASTTPLRQKGYTF | TGTGCCAGCACCACCCCCCTCAGACAGAAGGGCTACACCTTC | . | TRBV11-2 | medium-sized | TRBJ1-2
CASSYPTGSNQPQHF | TGTGCCAGCAGTTACCCGACTGGAAGCAATCAGCCCCAGCATTTT | . | TRBV28 | medium-sized | TRBJ1-5